Listed below are T cell receptor beta chains from one sample, sequenced in a study of shared clonotypes between healthy human individuals. Using immunoSEQ multiplex PCR, the repertoire was profiled, and TCRdb retains in-frame clones only, with some absent. The sample lists a few million clones, 85% to 95% occurring once. The sequenced material came from naive CD4+ T cells from PBMCs. These receptor sequences come from a man aged 18 to 30 in good health. Some clones in this sample may be carry-over from other donors' samples. The CDR3 runs from the conserved cysteine through the conserved F or W. D genes are given only for firm matches.

TRBJ2-1 | TRBV4-3 | TRBD1 | CASSQVWTGGRDEQFF | TGCGCCAGCAGCCAAGTGTGGACAGGGGGTAGGGATGAGCAGTTCTTC
TRBJ2-7 | TRBV15 | TRBD1 | CATSRGKDRDRNYEQYF | TGTGCCACCAGCAGAGGGAAAGACAGGGACCGGAACTACGAGCAGTACTTC
TRBJ2-1 | TRBV5-1 | NA | CASSFDRREQFF | TGCGCCAGCAGCTTCGACAGACGTGAGCAGTTCTTC
TRBJ2-7 | TRBV14 | TRBD1 | CASSQDRDSYEQYF | TGTGCCAGCAGCCAGGACAGGGACTCCTACGAGCAGTACTTC
TRBJ2-3 | TRBV6-7 | NA | CANRTELQYF | TGTGCCAACCGGACGGAATTGCAGTATTTT
TRBJ2-2 | TRBV7-6 | NA | CASSSATGELFF | TGTGCCAGCAGCAGCGCCACCGGGGAGCTGTTTTTT
TRBJ2-7 | TRBV7-3 | TRBD1 | CASSQTGGLYEQYF | TGTGCCAGCAGCCAGACAGGGGGCTTATACGAGCAGTACTTC
TRBJ2-7 | TRBV7-2 | NA | CASSLAGAGSHYEQYF | TGTGCCAGCAGCTTAGCGGGCGCGGGCTCTCACTACGAGCAGTACTTC
TRBJ1-3 | TRBV5-4 | NA | CASSLRGPGNTIYF | TGTGCCAGCAGCTTGAGAGGACCGGGAAACACCATATATTTT
TRBJ1-4 | TRBV7-8 | NA | CASSLAGGISYEKLFF | TGTGCCAGCAGCTTAGCTGGGGGAATTAGTTACGAAAAACTGTTTTTT
TRBJ2-4 | TRBV30 | NA | CAWTQPRGRPDKNIQYF | TGTGCCTGGACCCAGCCGCGAGGGAGGCCGGACAAAAACATTCAGTACTTC
TRBJ1-2 | TRBV29-1 | TRBD1 | CSVGQGAFGGYTF | TGCAGCGTCGGACAGGGGGCCTTTGGGGGCTACACCTTC
TRBJ1-2 | TRBV7-9 | NA | CASSYIEDRRGSYGYTF | TGTGCCAGCAGCTACATTGAAGACAGGAGGGGCTCCTATGGCTACACCTTC
TRBJ2-1 | TRBV7-6 | NA | CASSFSLGNEQFF | TGTGCCAGCAGCTTTAGTTTAGGGAATGAGCAGTTCTTC